The next 29 T cell receptor beta chains were all read from a single sample in a study of T cells in Graves' hyperthyroidism and ophthalmopathy. From RNA transcripts, TCR beta CDR3 regions were amplified. The primer set for the first-round RT-PCR of the TCR CDR3 was HTBI. TCRdb reanalysed the multiplex PCR reads using MiXCR and keeps one entry per CDR3 protein. Counted here are around 700,000 distinct CDR3 sequences, around a sixth occurring once; the ten biggest clones make up over 15%. Sequenced material: blood. All receptors come from a woman between 45 and 60 years old with Graves' hyperthyroidism that later progressed to Graves' ophthalmopathy.

V usage is TRBV6-1 and J usage is TRBJ1-4, with D unclear. The CDR3 contains 14 residues. Trimming pared 6 bases from V and 1 base from J, leaving 9 bases between. CDR1 is MNHNS, CDR2 SASEGT, per germline. The CDR3: CASRTSLTNEKLFF. The CDR3 DNA follows: TGTGCCAGCAGGACAAGTTTAACTAATGAAAAACTGTTTTTT.

The sample holds many counts of this clonotype. The chain uses TRBV3-1 and TRBJ2-5; D call uncertain. CDR1 and CDR2 from the germline V gene are LGHDT and YNNKEL (reference sequence). V was cut by 4 bases and J by 7 bases, with 10 bases left in between. This CDR3 contains 12 residues. CDR3 loop: CASSPPLGTQYF. The CDR3 DNA is TGTGCCAGCAGCCCTCCTTTAGGGACCCAGTACTTC.

On this clonotype itself: One end of the junction varies from germline; a read error may be responsible. The V call is TRBV5-1, the J call TRBJ1-1; D not resolved. The germline V gene encodes CDR1 SGHRS and CDR2 YFSETQ. There are 12 residues in the CDR3. CDR3 region: CASSPLVTEAFF. The CDR3 DNA reads as TGTGCCAGCAGCCCCTTGGTCACTGAAGCTTTCTTT.

The genes are TRBV5-6 and TRBJ1-5, with D hard to call. Deletions cut 2 bases from V and 4 bases from J, with 19 bases between. Germline CDR1 reads SGHDT; CDR2 reads YYEEEE. The CDR3 totals 17 residues. Here the CDR3 DNA reads TGTGCCAGCAGCTTCGGGCAGTTAGATGATTGGAATCAGCCCCAGCATTTT. It codes for CASSFGQLDDWNQPQHF.

This clonotype was counted a few times. The V call is TRBV30, the J call TRBJ2-2, with a possible D match to TRBD2 (7 bases). The ends were cut back, 0 bases at V and 7 bases at J, with 15 bases in the middle. Per the germline V gene, CDR1 is GTSNPN and CDR2 is SVGIG (reference sequence). CDR3 length: 15 residues. The CDR3 nucleotides read TGTGCCTGGAGTGTACTGGGGGGGCCAGGCGGGGAGCTGTTTTTT. Protein product: CAWSVLGGPGGELFF.

This clonotype has just a few counts. This chain uses TRBV7-9 with TRBJ1-6, with 10 positions matching TRBD1. This CDR3 spans 17 amino acids. The V and J ends lost 5 bases and 4 bases, in that order; junction bases with no gene match: 8. CDR1 is SEHNR and CDR2 is FQNEAQ in the germline V gene (reference sequence). CDR3 in DNA: TGTGCCAGCAGCCCGATAGACAGGGGGCCTTATAATTCACCCCTCCACTTT. Protein product: CASSPIDRGPYNSPLHF.

This chain links TRBV18 with TRBJ2-1; 9 bases are shared with TRBD2. This CDR3 spans 16 amino acids. V shed 0 bases, J shed 6 bases, and the junction held 6 bases outside the gene matches. CDR1 KGHSH and CDR2 LQKENI come from the germline V gene. The chain's CDR3 is CASSPPGGGAVNEQFF. The CDR3 region has the DNA TGTGCCAGCTCACCACCCGGCGGGGGGGCCGTCAATGAGCAGTTCTTC.

This clonotype was observed at least ten times. The chain is built from TRBV6-1 and TRBJ2-5, with TRBD1 matching 7 bases. J lost 5 bases, V lost 5 bases, and 11 bases had no gene match. The germline V gene encodes CDR1 MNHNS and CDR2 SASEGT. There are 15 residues in the CDR3. In DNA form, the CDR3 reads TGTGCCAGCAGTACCGGGACAGTTGGGGCGGAGACCCAGTACTTC. As protein: CASSTGTVGAETQYF.

This clonotype was observed at least ten times. V is TRBV5-1 and J is TRBJ1-2; a weak D match, TRBD1 (6 bases). CDR1 and CDR2 from the germline V gene are SGHRS and YFSETQ. The CDR3 has 15 residues. V lost 5 bases and J 3 bases, leaving 17 bases between the germline ends. The CDR3 is CASRRVTGADYGYTF. The CDR3 DNA is TGCGCCAGCAGAAGGGTGACGGGGGCTGACTATGGCTACACCTTC.

The V gene is TRBV7-2, the J gene TRBJ2-3; maybe TRBD2 (5 bases). CDR3 length: 16 residues. V was shortened by 3 bases and J by 5 bases, with 18 bases between the two germline ends. The germline CDR1 and CDR2 sequences are SGHTA and FQGNSA. This CDR3 reads CASSFPGVAIRDTQYF. The DNA of the CDR3 is TGTGCCAGCAGCTTCCCCGGGGTAGCGATCAGAGATACGCAGTATTTT.

This clonotype appeared many times. The V gene is TRBV7-9, the J gene TRBJ2-3; the match to TRBD1 covers 7 bases. Germline V gene lookup returns CDR1 SEHNR and CDR2 FQNEAQ (reference sequence). The CDR3 consists of 15 residues. With V trimmed by 3 bases and J by 4 bases, 7 bases remained unmatched. CDR3 nucleotide sequence: TGTGCCAGCAGCTTGGGCAGGGGGATCGCAGATACGCAGTATTTT. It yields the protein CASSLGRGIADTQYF.

This clonotype was found many times. The chain has TRBV7-9 and TRBJ2-7; D call uncertain. The V gene lost 5 bases and the J gene lost 2 bases, with 7 bases spanning the gap. The CDR3 runs 12 residues. Germline V lookup: CDR1 SEHNR, CDR2 FQNEAQ (reference sequence). Here the CDR3 DNA reads TGTGCCAGCAGCCTGGACCCCTACGAGCAGTACTTC. It is translated as CASSLDPYEQYF.

This clonotype was counted a few times. V is TRBV6-5 and J is TRBJ1-2; possible D gene TRBD1, 5 bases. V was shortened by 4 bases and J by 8 bases, with 8 bases between the two germline ends. This CDR3 spans 11 amino acids. CDR1 and CDR2 (germline): MNHEY, SVGAGI. The CDR3 DNA reads as TGTGCCAGCAGTTGGGGGGAGGGCTACACCTTC. It codes for CASSWGEGYTF.

In its sample, this clonotype was seen a few times. The chain recombines TRBV7-9 with TRBJ2-3; weak D call: TRBD2 (6 bases). Trimming shortened V by 5 bases and J by 0 bases, and 18 bases separated the two germline ends. This CDR3 has 17 amino acids. Germline V CDR1 and CDR2: SEHNR, FQNEAQ (reference sequence). The CDR3 DNA reads as TGTGCCAGCAGCCCCCCCGACCGGGACTTAAGCACAGATACGCAGTATTTT. Amino acids: CASSPPDRDLSTDTQYF.

V usage is TRBV20-1 and J usage is TRBJ1-5, with D hard to call. With 3 bases removed from V and 3 bases from J, the gap between germline ends came to 12 bases. The germline CDR1 and CDR2 sequences are DFQATT and SNEGSKA (reference sequence). The length of the CDR3 is 14 residues. DNA for the CDR3: TGCAGTGCTAGGGCGCAGGAATTCAATCAGCCCCAGCATTTT. This encodes CSARAQEFNQPQHF.

The rearrangement uses TRBV20-1 and TRBJ2-1; 14 bases match TRBD2. Trimming at V came to 1 base and at J to 4 bases, leaving 3 bases not matched to a gene. Germline V gene data show CDR1 as DFQATT and CDR2 as SNEGSKA (reference sequence). This CDR3 spans 16 amino acids. CDR3 region: CSARGLAGGGYNEQFF. CDR3 coding DNA: TGCAGTGCTAGAGGACTAGCGGGGGGGGGTTACAATGAGCAGTTCTTC.

This clonotype was observed a handful of times. V is TRBV7-9 and J is TRBJ1-4; a possible D gene is TRBD1 (6 bases). Deletions cut 4 bases from V and 7 bases from J, with 16 bases between. The V gene's germline CDR1 is SEHNR and CDR2 FQNEAQ (reference sequence). CDR3 size: 15 residues. Here the CDR3 reads CASSSRDKEGEKLFF. CDR3 bases: TGTGCCAGCAGCTCCCGGGACAAGGAAGGTGAAAAACTGTTTTTT.

This clonotype has ten or more counts. This chain's CDR3 is CASSLTSGQGAYEQFF. In nucleotides, the CDR3 is TGTGCCAGCAGCTTAACCTCCGGACAGGGGGCATATGAGCAGTTCTTC. This chain uses TRBV7-8 with TRBJ2-1; 11 bases fit TRBD1. Germline V gives CDR1 SGHVS, CDR2 FQNEAQ. There are 16 residues in the CDR3. With V trimmed by 2 bases and J by 8 bases, 8 bases remained unmatched.

The sample holds many counts of this clonotype. The V and J genes are TRBV5-1 and TRBJ1-2, with a weak D call TRBD1 (5 bases). Germline V gene sequence: CDR1 SGHRS, CDR2 YFSETQ. Trimming left V 3 bases short and J 1 base short, with 16 bases between. The CDR3 loop spans 16 amino acids. CDR3 sequence reads: CASSSGEAGINYGYTF. CDR3 nucleotide sequence: TGCGCCAGCAGCTCGGGGGAAGCAGGGATTAACTATGGCTACACCTTC.

Comments on this clonotype: One junction end disagrees with the germline gene, perhaps due to a read error. V is TRBV20-1 and J is TRBJ2-1; TRBD2 matches at 11 bases. Germline V lookup: CDR1 DFQATT, CDR2 SNEGSKA (reference sequence). The CDR3 totals 14 residues. CDR3 sequence reads: CSAHMGLAANEQLF. CDR3 bases: TGCAGTGCCCACATGGGACTAGCGGCCAATGAGCAGCTCTTC.

Here the CDR3 DNA reads TGCGCCAGCAGCTTGGTTGGGGGCCAAACGGGAAACACCATATATTTT. It is translated as CASSLVGGQTGNTIYF. The gene calls are TRBV5-1 and TRBJ1-3; weak D call: TRBD1 (6 bases). The CDR3 contains 16 residues. The germline gives CDR1 SGHRS, CDR2 YFSETQ. Between the trimmed V and J ends, which lost 0 bases and 4 bases, there was a span of 14 bases.

This clonotype was detected many times. The V and J genes are TRBV7-9 and TRBJ2-7; either TRBD1 or TRBD2 may supply D (5 bases each). Trimming took 3 bases from V and 0 from J, leaving 12 bases between them. The CDR3 consists of 15 residues. Germline lookup yields CDR1 SEHNR and CDR2 FQNEAQ (reference sequence). CDR3 protein: CASSFPGRSSYEQYF. In nucleotides, the CDR3 is TGTGCCAGCAGCTTTCCGGGACGCAGCTCCTACGAGCAGTACTTC.

The DNA for the CDR3 is TGTGCCAGCAGCCCCGTGGGGGGGAACACCGGGGAGCTGTTTTTT. It specifies CASSPVGGNTGELFF. V gene TRBV12-3 or TRBV12-4 combines with J gene TRBJ2-2, with TRBD2 as a possible D gene (6 bases). The CDR3 extends over 15 amino acids. V lost 6 bases and J lost 1, with 12 bases in between.

V gene TRBV19 combines with J gene TRBJ2-3; no reliable D call. Germline CDR1 is LNHDA and CDR2 is SQIVND (reference sequence). The CDR3 extends over 16 amino acids. V lost 3 bases and J lost 0, with 13 bases in between. CDR3 loop: CASSMKDGASTDTQYF. As DNA, the CDR3 is TGTGCCAGTAGTATGAAGGATGGAGCTAGCACAGATACGCAGTATTTT.

This clonotype was detected a few times. CDR3 amino acids: CASSLGLAGAGELFF. The CDR3, as DNA: TGTGCCAGCAGTTTGGGACTAGCGGGGGCCGGGGAGCTGTTTTTT. The chain couples TRBV12-3 or TRBV12-4 to TRBJ2-2; 14 bases agree with TRBD2. The CDR3 is made up of 15 amino acids. The trim removed 3 bases at V and 6 bases at J, leaving 0 bases unmatched.

The chain carries TRBV12-3 or TRBV12-4 and TRBJ1-5; weak D call: TRBD1 (5 bases). V was cut by 5 bases and J by 6 bases, with 17 bases left in between. This CDR3 is 15 amino acids long. CDR3 sequence reads: CASSPQWGEFQPQHF. The CDR3 DNA reads TGTGCCAGCAGTCCGCAATGGGGGGAATTTCAGCCCCAGCATTTT.

This chain connects TRBV4-1 to TRBJ1-2; D uncertain. Germline V gene lookup returns CDR1 MGHRA and CDR2 YSYEKL. There are 13 residues in the CDR3. The germline V and J ends were trimmed by 0 bases and 4 bases, with 6 bases remaining between them. Here the CDR3 DNA reads TGCGCCAGCAGCCAAGATACGACCTATGGCTACACCTTC. The encoded protein is CASSQDTTYGYTF.

The chain recombines TRBV3-1 with TRBJ2-1; 9 positions match TRBD2. CDR1 is LGHDT, CDR2 YNNKEL, per germline (reference sequence). V shed 0 bases and J 4 bases; nucleotides not matched to a gene: 7. This CDR3 is 17 amino acids long. The CDR3 DNA is TGTGCCAGCAGCCAAGATCCCAGCGGGGGGATTTACAATGAGCAGTTCTTC. Translated: CASSQDPSGGIYNEQFF.

V gene TRBV10-3 combines with J gene TRBJ1-1, with D unresolved. This CDR3 comprises 13 residues. V lost 2 bases and J 11 bases, leaving 15 bases between the germline ends. Germline CDR1 reads ENHRY; CDR2 reads SYGVKD. The CDR3 region is CAISEPERAVAFF. CDR3 nucleotides: TGTGCCATCAGTGAGCCCGAGCGGGCCGTTGCTTTCTTT.